Presented here are 18 T cell receptor beta chains from one specimen sequenced in a study of cytomegalovirus exposure and HLA in healthy donors. PCR amplification relied on 60 Vbeta primers (plus 13 Jbeta primers). Some clones are missing from TCRdb's copy, which holds only in-frame ones; the method was immunoSEQ multiplex PCR. The sample carries hundreds of thousands of clones, roughly 91% recorded once. Material for sequencing was PBMCs. These receptors came from a woman under 30 in good health and CMV-seronegative.

The chain uses TRBV4-3 and TRBJ2-2, with TRBD2 matching 8 bases. V gave up 4 bases and J gave up 4 bases; unmatched junction bases: 2. The CDR3 consists of 14 residues. The V gene's germline CDR1 is LGHNA and CDR2 YSLEER. The CDR3 sequence is CASSRLAGTGELFF. Here the CDR3 DNA reads TGCGCCAGCAGCCGGCTAGCGGGCACCGGGGAGCTGTTTTTT.

V gene TRBV7-2 combines with J gene TRBJ2-1, with D perhaps TRBD2 (6 bases). The CDR3 is 15 residues long. Germline V gives CDR1 SGHTA, CDR2 FQGNSA. Trimming cost V 5 bases and J 8 bases, with 19 bases left between them. The DNA of the CDR3 is TGTGCCAGCAGCCCAGGGACTCCTAAGGTGGATGAGCAGTTCTTC. This sequence encodes CASSPGTPKVDEQFF. The full variable domain, with the rest looked up from reference TRBV7-2 and TRBJ2-1, is GAGVSQSPSNKVTEKGKDVELRCDPISGHTALYWYRQSLGQGLEFLIYFQGNSAPDKSGLPSDRFSAERTGGSVSTLTIQRTQQEDSAVYLCASSPGTPKVDEQFFGPGTRLTVL.

This clone was observed a handful of times. The chain employs TRBV25-1 and TRBJ2-7, with TRBD1 as a possible D gene (6 bases). Germline V gene lookup returns CDR1 MGHDK and CDR2 SYGVNS. V lost 6 bases and J 5 bases, leaving 11 bases between the germline ends. This CDR3 region has 12 residues. Here the CDR3 reads CASSPTGNEQYF. The DNA for the CDR3 is TGTGCCAGCAGCCCCACAGGGAACGAGCAGTACTTC.

V gene TRBV19 combines with J gene TRBJ2-1, with TRBD1 identical over 9 bases. CDR3 length: 15 amino acids. V shed 3 bases and J 7 bases; nucleotides not matched to a gene: 7. The germline CDR1 and CDR2 sequences are LNHDA and SQIVND (reference sequence). CDR3 protein: CASSMTGTGKNEQFF. The CDR3 DNA reads TGTGCCAGTAGTATGACCGGGACAGGGAAGAATGAGCAGTTCTTC.

This chain links TRBV5-1 with TRBJ2-5; 11 nucleotides agree with TRBD2. This CDR3 is 15 amino acids long. Germline trimming cut 4 bases from V and 2 bases from J; bases unmatched to any gene: 4. Germline assignment: CDR1 SGHRS and CDR2 YFSETQ. CDR3 residues: CASSPRLAGQETQYF. The CDR3 DNA sequence: TGCGCCAGCAGCCCACGACTAGCGGGGCAAGAGACCCAGTACTTC.

V usage is TRBV9 and J usage is TRBJ2-2, with TRBD2 matching 8 bases. J gave up 6 bases and V 1 base, and 8 bases lay outside the gene matches. This CDR3 comprises 16 residues. CDR1 and CDR2 (germline): SGDLS, YYNGEE. The CDR3: CASSVQPGRAAGELFF. The CDR3 DNA reads TGTGCCAGCAGCGTACAGCCCGGGAGGGCCGCCGGGGAGCTGTTTTTT.

The chain uses TRBV11-2 and TRBJ1-2; D remains ambiguous. Germline CDR1 and CDR2: SGHAT and FQNNGV. V lost 4 bases to trimming and J lost 0 bases, with 6 bases between them. This CDR3 is built from 13 residues. CDR3 sequence reads: CASSSSPNYGYTF. As DNA, the CDR3 is TGTGCCAGCAGCTCCAGTCCTAACTATGGCTACACCTTC.

V is TRBV30 and J is TRBJ1-6, with TRBD1 identical over 7 bases. The CDR3 covers 13 residues. Looked up from germline, CDR1 is GTSNPN and CDR2 is SVGIG (reference sequence). In DNA, the CDR3 is TGTGCTTCCGGGACAGAGGATAATTCACCCCTCCACTTT. It yields the protein CASGTEDNSPLHF.

The chain recombines TRBV2 with TRBJ2-2; D possibly corresponds to TRBD1 (6 bases). In germline, CDR1 is SNHLY, CDR2 FYNNEI. The CDR3 has 16 amino acids. V lost 5 bases, J lost 6 bases, and 19 bases lay in between. CDR3 sequence: CASSTRQVPAAGELFF. The CDR3 bases are TGTGCCAGCAGTACACGACAGGTTCCCGCCGCCGGGGAGCTGTTTTTT.

The chain couples TRBV27 to TRBJ1-2, with TRBD1 matching 7 bases. V was pared by 0 bases and J by 3 bases, with 16 bases of the junction left unmatched. Germline CDR1 reads MNHEY; CDR2 reads SMNVEV (reference sequence). The CDR3 totals 19 residues. The CDR3 loop reads CASSLSVRQGRRLDYGYTF. CDR3 DNA sequence: TGTGCCAGCAGTTTATCGGTCCGACAGGGTCGGCGTCTGGACTATGGCTACACCTTC.

As concerns this clone: This CDR3 is also generated by other DNA sequences in the sample. The rearrangement uses TRBV5-1 and TRBJ2-7; D remains unclear. Germline CDR1 reads SGHRS; CDR2 reads YFSETQ. This CDR3 comprises 14 residues. Trimming removed 0 bases at V and 2 bases at J, with 9 bases between. CDR3 coding DNA: TGCGCCAGCAGCTTGGGAGGCGGAACCTACGAGCAGTACTTC. Amino acids: CASSLGGGTYEQYF.

Details on this clone: One end of the junction varies from germline; a read error may be responsible. This sample also contains other DNA sequences that code for the same CDR3. The chain links TRBV7-9 to TRBJ1-1, with unresolved D. The CDR3 length is 13 residues. The germline V gene has CDR1 SEHNR and CDR2 FQNEAQ (reference sequence). In nucleotides, the CDR3 is TGCGCCAGCAGCGGTGGGAGGAACACTGAAGCTTTCTTT. Translation: CASSGGRNTEAFF.

The chain joins TRBV5-1 to TRBJ2-7, with 7 bases fitting TRBD1. J lost 5 bases, V lost 5 bases, and 7 bases had no gene match. Germline V gene data show CDR1 as SGHRS and CDR2 as YFSETQ. The length of the CDR3 is 13 residues. The CDR3 DNA reads TGCGCCAGCAGGGCTACAGGGGCCCACGAGCAGTACTTC. This gives the protein CASRATGAHEQYF. The whole variable domain, filled in from reference TRBV5-1 and TRBJ2-7, reads KAGVTQTPRYLIKTRGQQVTLSCSPISGHRSVSWYQQTPGQGLQFLFEYFSETQRNKGNFPGRFSGRQFSNSRSEMNVSTLELGDSALYLCASRATGAHEQYFGPGTRLTVT.

V is TRBV7-9 and J is TRBJ2-3, with TRBD2 matching over 8 bases. J lost 12 bases, V lost 5 bases, and 13 bases had no gene match. This CDR3 is built from 14 residues. Germline CDR1 and CDR2: SEHNR and FQNEAQ (reference sequence). The CDR3 DNA is TGTGCCAGCAGCCTAGGGGCGGGGGGCCGGAACCAGTATTTT. This gives the protein CASSLGAGGRNQYF.

Only one count was recorded for this clone. The chain couples TRBV6-6 to TRBJ2-2; a possible D gene is TRBD2 (5 bases). The germline V gene encodes CDR1 MNHNY and CDR2 SVGAGI (reference sequence). This CDR3 region has 16 residues. V lost 0 bases and J lost 5, with 13 bases in between. The CDR3 region has the DNA TGTGCCAGCAGTTACTCTGGGCTAGCCAGGACCGGGGAGCTGTTTTTT. The encoded protein is CASSYSGLARTGELFF.

V is TRBV29-1 and J is TRBJ2-7; 11 bases agree with TRBD1. The trim removed 4 bases at V and 6 bases at J, leaving 5 bases unmatched. There are 13 residues in the CDR3. From germline, CDR1 is SQVTM and CDR2 ANQGSEA. The DNA of the CDR3 is TGCAGCGTTGCCGGGACAGGGGGAGGCGAGCAGTACTTC. This gives the protein CSVAGTGGGEQYF.

The chain has TRBV27 and TRBJ2-7; TRBD2 aligns across 7 bases. Germline assignment: CDR1 MNHEY and CDR2 SMNVEV (reference sequence). The CDR3 runs to 13 residues. After removal of 0 bases from V and 5 bases from J, the junction contained 1 base not matched to a gene. CDR3 DNA sequence: TGTGCCAGCAGTTTATCCGGGGGGAACGAGCAGTACTTC. Amino acid sequence: CASSLSGGNEQYF.

The rearrangement uses TRBV7-2 and TRBJ2-1; 9 nucleotides match TRBD2. The V and J ends lost 0 bases and 14 bases, in that order; junction bases with no gene match: 14. This CDR3 comprises 16 residues. The germline gives CDR1 SGHTA, CDR2 FQGNSA. This chain's CDR3 is CASSLAAGGPPPTEFF. The DNA for the CDR3 is TGTGCCAGCAGCTTAGCCGCGGGAGGGCCCCCCCCTACGGAGTTCTTC.